This entry lists 3 T cell receptor beta chains sequenced from one sample in a study of T cells after yellow fever vaccination. TCRdb recomputed calls from the 5' RACE reads with MiXCR, one row per CDR3 protein. The table has roughly 330,000 distinct CDR3 sequences, roughly 4.3% seen once. The specimen was PBMCs, collected 5 days after the yellow fever booster vaccination. The receptors come from a man younger than 35 who received the YFV17D yellow fever vaccine.

The chain links TRBV29-1 to TRBJ1-2; D is perhaps TRBD1 (5 bases). Germline V gene lookup returns CDR1 SQVTM and CDR2 ANQGSEA. The CDR3 consists of 11 residues. Trimming cost V 7 bases and J 8 bases, with 14 bases left between them. CDR3 coding DNA: TGCAGCGACCGGGCTAGGGGAGGCTACACCTTC. Amino acids: CSDRARGGYTF.

The chain uses TRBV5-5 and TRBJ1-6; a weak D match, TRBD1 (6 bases). CDR1 SGHKS and CDR2 YYEKEE come from the germline V gene (reference sequence). V was trimmed by 4 bases and J by 9 bases, leaving 17 bases between them. This CDR3 has 15 residues. CDR3 sequence (DNA): TGTGCCAGCAGCGCCCGAGGGGGGCGAGGTTCACCCCTCCACTTT. As protein: CASSARGGRGSPLHF.

This clonotype was detected only a few times. The V gene is TRBV5-1, the J gene TRBJ1-2, with D possibly TRBD1 on 5 matching bases. Germline lookup yields CDR1 SGHRS and CDR2 YFSETQ. This CDR3 comprises 17 residues. V lost 2 bases and J 4 bases, leaving 21 bases between the germline ends. The CDR3 DNA follows: TGCGCCAGCAGCTTAGAGGGGCCGGACGGAGATCCCTATGGCTACACCTTC. It is translated as CASSLEGPDGDPYGYTF.